The 8 T cell receptor beta chains given below trace back to one sample, sequenced in a study of post-analysis software for immune sequencing data. Broader study findings: Five TRBV segments (TRBV5-6, TRBV5-1 and TRBV20-1 among them) occurred more frequently in patients than in controls.

The TCR beta cDNA libraries carried unique molecular identifiers. TCRdb reprocessed the PCR reads via MiXCR and lists one record per CDR3 protein. Counted here are hundreds of thousands of distinct CDR3 sequences, approximately 30% occurring once; the ten biggest clones make up more than 0.45%. What these receptors recognize is not known. Sequenced sample: blood. These receptors were taken from a girl aged 10-17 years with multiple sclerosis.

The J gene is TRBJ2-1, the V gene TRBV29-1; D is tentatively TRBD1 or TRBD2 (5 bases each). V lost 6 bases to trimming and J lost 3 bases, with 9 bases between them. This CDR3 has 12 residues. Germline assignment: CDR1 SQVTM and CDR2 ANQGSEA. The chain's CDR3 is CSVGDLYNEQFF. DNA for the CDR3: TGCAGCGTGGGGGACCTCTACAATGAGCAGTTCTTC.

The V gene is TRBV27, the J gene TRBJ2-7; TRBD1 matches 9 bases. Germline-derived CDR1 and CDR2 are MNHEY and SMNVEV (reference sequence). V shed 1 base and J 2 bases; nucleotides not matched to a gene: 9. The CDR3 is 17 amino acids. CDR3 coding DNA: TGTGCCAGCAGTTTATGGAAAGGACAGGGGAACACCTACGAGCAGTACTTC. Translation: CASSLWKGQGNTYEQYF.

This clonotype was seen more than once but under ten times. The V call is TRBV7-2, the J call TRBJ2-5; no reliable D call. Germline CDR1 reads SGHTA; CDR2 reads FQGNSA. The CDR3 sequence is 16 residues long. Deletions cut 2 bases from V and 0 bases from J, with 13 bases between. The CDR3 DNA follows: TGTGCCAGCAGCTTAACTGGCAGAAGAGACCAAGAGACCCAGTACTTC. This encodes CASSLTGRRDQETQYF. The full variable domain, in which reference TRBV7-2 and TRBJ2-5 provide the parts outside the CDR3, is GAGVSQSPSNKVTEKGKDVELRCDPISGHTALYWYRQSLGQGLEFLIYFQGNSAPDKSGLPSDRFSAERTGGSVSTLTIQRTQQEDSAVYLCASSLTGRRDQETQYFGPGTRLLVL.

The chain uses TRBV2 and TRBJ2-4; 9 bases agree with TRBD2. V lost 9 bases to trimming and J lost 3 bases; unmatched junction nucleotides: 24. The CDR3 has 20 amino acids. Germline CDR1 reads SNHLY; CDR2 reads FYNNEI. CDR3 in amino acids: CASIQTTHVIAGENKNIQYF. The CDR3, as DNA: TGTGCCAGTATACAAACTACGCACGTAATAGCGGGGGAGAACAAAAACATTCAGTACTTC. Supplemented by reference TRBV2 and TRBJ2-4, the full variable domain reads EPEVTQTPSHQVTQMGQEVILRCVPISNHLYFYWYRQILGQKVEFLVSFYNNEISEKSEIFDDQFSVERPDGSNFTLKIRSTKLEDSAMYFCASIQTTHVIAGENKNIQYFGAGTRLSVL.

This clonotype showed up just a few times. The rearrangement joins TRBV5-1 to TRBJ1-1; D remains ambiguous. CDR1 and CDR2 from the germline V gene are SGHRS and YFSETQ. This CDR3 spans 14 amino acids. Trimming left V 4 bases short and J 6 bases short, with 16 bases between. As DNA, the CDR3 is TGCGCCAGCAGCCCGCGGCCTGCGGACGCTGAAGCTTTCTTT. Its protein product is CASSPRPADAEAFF.

The table lists this clonotype with a few counts. This chain links TRBV4-1 with TRBJ2-3; TRBD2 aligns across 8 bases. The J segment lost 4 bases and the V segment lost 2 bases, leaving 5 bases of the junction unmatched. This CDR3 comprises 15 residues. The germline CDR1 and CDR2 sequences are MGHRA and YSYEKL. CDR3 protein: CASSQYSGGPDTQYF. CDR3 bases: TGCGCCAGCAGCCAATACAGCGGGGGCCCAGATACGCAGTATTTT.

This clonotype was detected only a few times. The J gene is TRBJ1-1, the V gene TRBV13, with 7 nucleotides matching TRBD1. This CDR3 has 16 residues. Unmatched junction bases numbered 9, after V lost 5 bases and J lost 0 bases. Germline values: CDR1 PRHDT, CDR2 FYEKMQ (reference sequence). In DNA form, the CDR3 reads TGTGCCAGCAGCGAAGGTTACAGGGGTATGAACACTGAAGCTTTCTTT. Residues: CASSEGYRGMNTEAFF.

CDR3 amino acids: CASRLGWASDTDTQYF. DNA for the CDR3: TGTGCCAGCAGGTTAGGGTGGGCATCGGACACAGATACGCAGTATTTT. The rearrangement joins TRBV27 to TRBJ2-3; D gene uncertain. V was trimmed by 6 bases and J by 2 bases, leaving 18 bases between them. The CDR3 spans 16 residues. CDR1 MNHEY and CDR2 SMNVEV come from the germline V gene (reference sequence).